A single sample gave rise to the 21 T cell receptor beta chains below, sequenced in a study of CD8+ T cells in alopecia areata. Treatment given: oral pan-JAK inhibitor, 5-10 mg twice daily. cDNA prepared by RNA extraction and subsequent reverse transcription served as the template for sequencing. Method: immunoSEQ multiplex PCR; TCRdb's copy keeps in-frame clones and lacks some. The repertoire consists of hundreds of thousands of clones, with over 60% occurring once and the leading ten covering roughly 1.2%. Sequencing was performed on CD4+ T cells sorted from blood, taken between weeks 44 and 45, from a patient treated with tofacitinib. These receptors all stem from a human donor with alopecia areata.

V and J are TRBV9 and TRBJ1-5; 7 positions agree with TRBD1. The J segment lost 4 bases and the V segment lost 0 bases, leaving 4 bases of the junction unmatched. This CDR3 has 15 residues. Germline V CDR1 and CDR2: SGDLS, YYNGEE. The CDR3 is CASSVGGTVNQPQHF. In DNA, the CDR3 is TGTGCCAGCAGCGTAGGCGGGACAGTGAATCAGCCCCAGCATTTT.

The chain has TRBV10-3 and TRBJ2-1; D perhaps matches TRBD2 (5 bases). This CDR3 region has 14 residues. Trimming removed 8 bases at V and 5 bases at J, with 16 bases between. Germline loops: CDR1 ENHRY, CDR2 SYGVKD. The CDR3 DNA follows: TGTGCCATCGGTAGCCTGACTACGAACAATGAGCAGTTCTTC. Its protein product is CAIGSLTTNNEQFF.

CDR3 region: CAWSVGPEAFF. Written as DNA, the CDR3 is TGTGCCTGGAGTGTCGGGCCTGAAGCTTTCTTT. The chain uses TRBV30 and TRBJ1-1; no definite D call. CDR1 is GTSNPN, CDR2 SVGIG, per germline (reference sequence). Trimming took 0 bases from V and 6 from J, leaving 5 bases between them. The CDR3 totals 11 residues. The variable domain in full, with the rest retrieved from reference TRBV30 and TRBJ1-1, is SQTIHQWPATLVQPVGSPLSLECTVEGTSNPNLYWYRQAAGRGLQLLFYSVGIGQISSEVPQNLSASRPQDRQFILSSKKLLLSDSGFYLCAWSVGPEAFFGQGTRLTVV.

This chain links TRBV27 with TRBJ2-1; possibly TRBD1 or TRBD2 for D (5 bases each). Trimming cost V 8 bases and J 6 bases, with 11 bases left between them. The CDR3 is 12 residues long. CDR1 MNHEY and CDR2 SMNVEV come from the germline V gene (reference sequence). The DNA of the CDR3 is TGTGCCAGCGGAAGGGACCCCAATGAGCAGTTCTTC. Protein sequence: CASGRDPNEQFF.

The chain couples TRBV15 to TRBJ1-2, with a possible D match to TRBD1 (6 bases). The CDR3 spans 14 residues. V was cut by 5 bases and J by 3 bases, with 13 bases left in between. The germline gives CDR1 LNHNV, CDR2 YYDKDF (reference sequence). CDR3 region: CATSAGASDYGYTF. For the CDR3, the DNA is TGTGCCACCAGCGCGGGGGCAAGTGACTATGGCTACACCTTC. Together with reference TRBV15 and TRBJ1-2, the CDR3 gives the full variable domain: DAMVIQNPRYQVTQFGKPVTLSCSQTLNHNVMYWYQQKSSQAPKLLFHYYDKDFNNEADTPDNFQSRRPNTSFCFLDIRSPGLGDTAMYLCATSAGASDYGYTFGSGTRLTVV.

The chain has TRBV25-1 and TRBJ2-1; D is possibly TRBD1 (5 bases). Germline V lookup: CDR1 MGHDK, CDR2 SYGVNS. The V end lost 4 bases, the J end lost 8 bases, and 12 bases lay between the germline ends. There are 13 residues in the CDR3. The chain's CDR3 is CASSANLGDEQFF. The CDR3 DNA reads as TGTGCCAGCAGTGCCAATCTAGGGGATGAGCAGTTCTTC.

The chain carries TRBV30 and TRBJ1-2; TRBD1 matches 7 bases. The junction had 8 bases not matched to a gene; V was cut back by 5 bases and J by 5 bases. Looked up from germline, CDR1 is GTSNPN and CDR2 is SVGIG (reference sequence). The CDR3 runs 13 residues. The chain's CDR3 is CAWGKDREYGYTF. The CDR3 DNA reads TGTGCCTGGGGTAAAGACAGGGAATATGGCTACACCTTC.

J is TRBJ2-1 and V is TRBV9; D possibly corresponds to TRBD2 (5 bases). CDR1 is SGDLS, CDR2 YYNGEE, per germline. The ends were cut back, 2 bases at V and 7 bases at J, with 10 bases in the middle. The CDR3 length is 13 residues. The DNA of the CDR3 is TGTGCCAGCAGCGTCTCACTAGGGAATGAGCAGTTCTTC. Its protein product is CASSVSLGNEQFF.

The chain joins TRBV6-1 to TRBJ1-2; unclear D gene. This CDR3 spans 15 amino acids. V was cut by 3 bases and J by 7 bases, with 18 bases left in between. Germline assignment: CDR1 MNHNS and CDR2 SASEGT. The CDR3 DNA is TGTGCCAGCAGTGAGGCACGGGCAACTTACGGTGGCTACACCTTC. Protein: CASSEARATYGGYTF.

The chain carries TRBV29-1 and TRBJ2-7, with 8 bases matching TRBD1. The CDR3 totals 12 residues. The J segment lost 4 bases and the V segment lost 7 bases, leaving 6 bases of the junction unmatched. Germline assignment: CDR1 SQVTM and CDR2 ANQGSEA. The CDR3 nucleotides read TGCAGCGCCCAGGGGGCGAGATACGAGCAGTACTTC. Translation: CSAQGARYEQYF.

The genes are TRBV7-2 and TRBJ1-1, with no clear D. Germline-derived CDR1 and CDR2 are SGHTA and FQGNSA. The CDR3 runs 14 residues. V lost 2 bases and J lost 1, with 8 bases in between. CDR3 DNA: TGTGCCAGCAGCTTATTGGGCGGGAACACTGAAGCTTTCTTT. It encodes CASSLLGGNTEAFF.

The chain uses TRBV9 and TRBJ1-3; no firm D call. Germline V gives CDR1 SGDLS, CDR2 YYNGEE. The CDR3 is 16 amino acids. The germline V and J ends were trimmed by 3 bases and 0 bases, with 13 bases remaining between them. CDR3 loop: CASSGRNQSSGNTIYF. The CDR3 DNA sequence: TGTGCCAGCAGCGGGAGAAACCAGAGCTCTGGAAACACCATATATTTT.

The V gene is TRBV29-1, the J gene TRBJ2-7; D gene ambiguous. Trimming took 4 bases from V and 6 from J, leaving 10 bases between them. The CDR3 is 11 residues long. Germline values: CDR1 SQVTM, CDR2 ANQGSEA. CDR3: CSVGIASEQYF. The CDR3 DNA sequence: TGCAGCGTTGGAATCGCCAGCGAGCAGTACTTC.

In its sample, this clone was seen a few times. The chain combines TRBV27 with TRBJ1-1; no firm D call. This CDR3 comprises 14 residues. Germline CDR1 is MNHEY and CDR2 is SMNVEV (reference sequence). V was cut by 7 bases and J by 4 bases, with 16 bases left in between. In DNA, the CDR3 is TGTGCCAGCATTGGGCAGTCTTTTACCACTGAAGCTTTCTTT. Protein: CASIGQSFTTEAFF.

The rearrangement uses TRBV2 and TRBJ1-1; D uncertain. The CDR3 runs to 13 residues. Germline loops: CDR1 SNHLY, CDR2 FYNNEI. Deletions cut 4 bases from V and 3 bases from J, with 9 bases between. This CDR3 reads CASSAEGYTEAFF. The CDR3 DNA reads TGTGCCAGCAGTGCTGAGGGATACACTGAAGCTTTCTTT.

This sequence joins TRBV30 and TRBJ2-7, with TRBD2 matching 7 bases. Germline V gives CDR1 GTSNPN, CDR2 SVGIG (reference sequence). Trimming cost V 2 bases and J 2 bases; bases outside gene matches: 0. CDR3 size: 12 residues. The CDR3: CAWSRGAYEQYF. The CDR3 bases are TGTGCCTGGAGTCGGGGGGCCTACGAGCAGTACTTC. The whole variable domain, filled in from reference TRBV30 and TRBJ2-7, reads SQTIHQWPATLVQPVGSPLSLECTVEGTSNPNLYWYRQAAGRGLQLLFYSVGIGQISSEVPQNLSASRPQDRQFILSSKKLLLSDSGFYLCAWSRGAYEQYFGPGTRLTVT.

The DNA of the CDR3 is TGTGCCAGCAGTCCCCGGACAGATCCTATTTCGAGCACCGGGGAGCTGTTTTTT. Protein product: CASSPRTDPISSTGELFF. The J gene is TRBJ2-2, the V gene TRBV7-2, with a possible D match to TRBD1 (6 bases). The CDR3 spans 18 residues. Germline loops: CDR1 SGHTA, CDR2 FQGNSA. Between the trimmed V and J ends, which lost 6 bases and 4 bases, there was a span of 24 bases.

This clone appeared once. The chain is built from TRBV18 and TRBJ1-1; TRBD1 matches at 9 bases. The CDR3 totals 15 residues. Germline CDR1 is KGHSH and CDR2 is LQKENI. With 6 bases clipped from V and 1 base from J, the junction kept 6 bases outside the gene matches. The CDR3: CASSRTGVENTEAFF. CDR3 bases: TGTGCCAGCTCCAGGACAGGGGTTGAGAACACTGAAGCTTTCTTT.

V usage is TRBV30 and J usage is TRBJ1-2; TRBD1 might be the D (6 bases). CDR1 is GTSNPN and CDR2 is SVGIG in the germline V gene (reference sequence). This CDR3 has 14 residues. V lost 1 base and J lost 8, with 17 bases in between. The CDR3 sequence: CAWSADSWGYGYTF. The CDR3 nucleotides are TGTGCCTGGAGTGCGGACAGCTGGGGTTACGGCTACACCTTC.

CDR3: CASSSKGQGGYGYTF. The DNA of the CDR3 is TGCGCCAGCAGCTCGAAGGGACAGGGAGGCTATGGCTACACCTTC. The rearrangement links TRBV5-1 to TRBJ1-2, with TRBD1 matching over 9 bases. The germline gives CDR1 SGHRS, CDR2 YFSETQ. CDR3 size: 15 residues. Trimming removed 3 bases from V and 4 bases from J; junction bases left unmatched: 7.

The CDR3, as DNA: TGCGCCAGCAGCACCGGGACTTCGGGGGCAGATACGCAGTATTTT. Translated, it gives CASSTGTSGADTQYF. The genes are TRBV5-1 and TRBJ2-3, with D possibly being TRBD2 (6 bases). CDR1 and CDR2 from the germline V gene are SGHRS and YFSETQ. The CDR3 contains 15 residues. Trimming stripped 4 bases from V and 4 bases from J, with 16 bases between.